A selection of T cell receptor beta chains follows, all from one sample in a study of blood T cell repertoires in COVID-19. Data came from immunoSEQ multiplex PCR; TCRdb stores just in-frame clones and leaves some out. The repertoire holds fewer than 250,000 clones, more than 75% seen once, with about 7% in the top ten. What was sequenced was PBMCs or T cells enriched from blood (not recorded which). All receptors derive from a man under 40 in a cohort exposed to, infected with or recovered from COVID-19 (not recorded which). Each CDR3 is given without its conserved first and last residue. Fields, in order: V gene, CDR3 protein.

v_gene: TRBV3-1/TRBV3-2
CDR3aa: ASRPAAGYEGYT

v_gene: TRBV28
CDR3aa: ASSSYHSGYGYT

v_gene: TRBV5-4
CDR3aa: ASSSYSMNTEAF

v_gene: TRBV7-2
CDR3aa: ASSLEQGYEQY

v_gene: TRBV19
CDR3aa: ASSTGAPPKETQY

v_gene: TRBV15
CDR3aa: ATSRERFGEQF

v_gene: TRBV9
CDR3aa: ASSVGQGAGEQY

v_gene: TRBV9
CDR3aa: ASSPEGDGYGYT

v_gene: TRBV9
CDR3aa: ASSAHHPQGETQY

v_gene: TRBV4-3
CDR3aa: ASSQVGGQSPDTQY

v_gene: TRBV12-3/TRBV12-4
CDR3aa: ASHRGSGNTIY

v_gene: TRBV6-5
CDR3aa: ASKPTGVNTEAF

v_gene: TRBV5-4
CDR3aa: ASSPTTGSFAKNIQY

v_gene: TRBV27
CDR3aa: ASSLTPQAEQY

v_gene: TRBV6-1
CDR3aa: ASSDGRGYEQY

v_gene: TRBV15
CDR3aa: ATSREDRVGEKLF

v_gene: TRBV21-1
CDR3aa: ASSNEDRGRDGYT

v_gene: TRBV11-2
CDR3aa: ASSLAPPSTDTQY

v_gene: TRBV19
CDR3aa: ASSIGRGRMNTEAF

v_gene: TRBV28
CDR3aa: ASSFSVPGTQY

v_gene: TRBV7-9
CDR3aa: ASSLVGQMMGAF

v_gene: TRBV7-2
CDR3aa: ASSFRAGGWTEAF

v_gene: TRBV19
CDR3aa: ASSWAGRSNQPQH

v_gene: TRBV3-1/TRBV3-2
CDR3aa: ASSHQGYEQY

v_gene: TRBV28
CDR3aa: ASSYPTSGRVYEQY

v_gene: TRBV5-4
CDR3aa: ASSLGDGGRAGFEQY

v_gene: TRBV9
CDR3aa: ASSAQSGFGTDTQY

v_gene: TRBV2
CDR3aa: ASSVWTTSTSPLH

v_gene: TRBV7-2
CDR3aa: ASSWTPGQGDYNEQF

v_gene: TRBV24-1
CDR3aa: ATSDLDSGRAHEQF

v_gene: TRBV28
CDR3aa: ASSLGGLESTTYEQY

v_gene: TRBV19
CDR3aa: ASSSGQGRPQGTQY

v_gene: TRBV28
CDR3aa: ASTRDGPQH

v_gene: TRBV3-1/TRBV3-2
CDR3aa: ASSQVFTSGPQETQY

v_gene: TRBV5-6
CDR3aa: ASSFPGTVDTQY

v_gene: TRBV19
CDR3aa: ASSRGTEAF

v_gene: TRBV14
CDR3aa: ASSQLGGYVEQY

v_gene: TRBV28
CDR3aa: ASSLLTPPGTQY

v_gene: TRBV11-1
CDR3aa: ASSSGKGRANTEAF

v_gene: TRBV18
CDR3aa: ASSSSPGQAEAF

v_gene: TRBV6-4
CDR3aa: ASSESSGRGNEQF

v_gene: TRBV7-9
CDR3aa: ASSSRKEDTEAF

v_gene: TRBV7-9
CDR3aa: ASSLGGINEKLF

v_gene: TRBV28
CDR3aa: ASSLSQNYGYT

v_gene: TRBV7-9
CDR3aa: ASSRGTSSYEQY

v_gene: TRBV28
CDR3aa: ASSPWALAVEDYEQY

v_gene: TRBV19
CDR3aa: ASRRGGPSTDTQY

v_gene: TRBV6-2/TRBV6-3
CDR3aa: ASSYGPGGIVYGYT

v_gene: TRBV7-3
CDR3aa: ASSLTRHTPSGPTPSYNEQF

v_gene: TRBV7-2
CDR3aa: ASSLGARAVEDTQY

v_gene: TRBV7-8
CDR3aa: ASSLGGLAGELSYEQY

v_gene: TRBV19
CDR3aa: ASSIAGHGFYEQY

v_gene: TRBV20-1
CDR3aa: SASSTSGSNTGELF

v_gene: TRBV19
CDR3aa: ASSIIRAGGRQETQY